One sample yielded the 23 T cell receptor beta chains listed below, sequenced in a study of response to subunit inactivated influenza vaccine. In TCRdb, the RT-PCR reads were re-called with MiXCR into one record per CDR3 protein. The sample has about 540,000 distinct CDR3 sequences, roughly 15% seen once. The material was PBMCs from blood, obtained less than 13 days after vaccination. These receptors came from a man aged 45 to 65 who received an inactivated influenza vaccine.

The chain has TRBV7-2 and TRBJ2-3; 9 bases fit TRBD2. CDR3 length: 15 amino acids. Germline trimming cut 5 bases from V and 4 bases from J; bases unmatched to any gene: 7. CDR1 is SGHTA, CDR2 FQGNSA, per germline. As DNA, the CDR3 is TGTGCCAGCAGCGCTCCAGCGGGGGGCCCAGATACGCAGTATTTT. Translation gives CASSAPAGGPDTQYF.

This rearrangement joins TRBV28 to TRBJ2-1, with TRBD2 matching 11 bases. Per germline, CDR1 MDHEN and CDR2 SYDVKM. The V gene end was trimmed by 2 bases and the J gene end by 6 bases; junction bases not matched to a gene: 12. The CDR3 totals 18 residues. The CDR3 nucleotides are TGTGCCAGCAGTTTAAGCCAGACCTCTAGCGGGAGGAGCAATGAGCAGTTCTTC. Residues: CASSLSQTSSGRSNEQFF.

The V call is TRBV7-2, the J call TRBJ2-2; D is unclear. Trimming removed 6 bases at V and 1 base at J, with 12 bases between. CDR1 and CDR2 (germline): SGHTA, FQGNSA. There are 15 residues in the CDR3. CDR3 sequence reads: CASRPRIRNTGELFF. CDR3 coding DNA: TGTGCCAGCAGACCCAGAATCAGGAACACCGGGGAGCTGTTTTTT.

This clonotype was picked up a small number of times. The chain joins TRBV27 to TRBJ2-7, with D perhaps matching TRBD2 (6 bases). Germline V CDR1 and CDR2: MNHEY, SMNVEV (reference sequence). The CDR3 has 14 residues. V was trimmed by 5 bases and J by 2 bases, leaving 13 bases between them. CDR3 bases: TGTGCCAGCAGTGGAGGGGAGACCACCTACGAGCAGTACTTC. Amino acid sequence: CASSGGETTYEQYF.

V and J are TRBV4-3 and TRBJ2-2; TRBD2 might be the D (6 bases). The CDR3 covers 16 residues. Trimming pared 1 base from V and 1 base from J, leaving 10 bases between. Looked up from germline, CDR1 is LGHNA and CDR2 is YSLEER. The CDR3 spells CASSQVWRENTGELFF. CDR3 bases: TGCGCCAGCAGCCAAGTGTGGAGGGAGAACACCGGGGAGCTGTTTTTT.

The CDR3 nucleotides are TGTGCCAGCAGCTATCTGAGAACAATTTTCTTT. This gives the protein CASSYLRTIFF. The rearrangement uses TRBV7-2 and TRBJ1-1, with D unresolved. Germline CDR1 SGHTA, CDR2 FQGNSA. The length of the CDR3 is 11 residues. V was shortened by 4 bases and J by 13 bases, with 13 bases between the two germline ends.

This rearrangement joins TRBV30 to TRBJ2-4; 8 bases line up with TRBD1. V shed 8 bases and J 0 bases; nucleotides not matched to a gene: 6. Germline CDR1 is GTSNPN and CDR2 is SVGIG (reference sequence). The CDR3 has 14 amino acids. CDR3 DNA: TGTGCCGGGACAGGCTCAAGAGCCAAAAACATTCAGTACTTC. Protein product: CAGTGSRAKNIQYF.

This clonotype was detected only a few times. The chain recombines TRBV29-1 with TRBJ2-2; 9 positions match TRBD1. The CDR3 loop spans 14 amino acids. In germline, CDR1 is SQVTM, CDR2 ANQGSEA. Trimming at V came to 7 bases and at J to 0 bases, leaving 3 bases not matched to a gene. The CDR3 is CSGRTGANTGELFF. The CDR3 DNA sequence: TGCAGCGGGCGGACAGGGGCGAACACCGGGGAGCTGTTTTTT.

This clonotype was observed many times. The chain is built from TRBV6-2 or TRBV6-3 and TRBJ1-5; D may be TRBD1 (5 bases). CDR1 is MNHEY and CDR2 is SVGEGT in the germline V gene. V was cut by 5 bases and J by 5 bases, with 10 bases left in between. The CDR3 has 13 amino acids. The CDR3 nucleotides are TGTGCCAGCAGTCCCCGGGGGGATCAGCCCCAGCATTTT. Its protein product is CASSPRGDQPQHF.

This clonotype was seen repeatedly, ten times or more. CDR3 DNA: TGCGCCAGCAGCTACGGGACATTTTACGAGCAGTACTTC. Protein product: CASSYGTFYEQYF. This chain links TRBV5-1 with TRBJ2-7; TRBD1 might be the D (6 bases). The CDR3 spans 13 residues. The germline gives CDR1 SGHRS, CDR2 YFSETQ. V lost 3 bases to trimming and J lost 4 bases, with 11 bases between them.

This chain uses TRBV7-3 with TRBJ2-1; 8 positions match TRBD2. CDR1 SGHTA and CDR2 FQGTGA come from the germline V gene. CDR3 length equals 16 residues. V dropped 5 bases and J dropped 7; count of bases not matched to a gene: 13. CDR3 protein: CASSRDVAGGLNEQFF. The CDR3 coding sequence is TGTGCCAGCAGCCGAGACGTTGCGGGAGGCCTAAATGAGCAGTTCTTC.

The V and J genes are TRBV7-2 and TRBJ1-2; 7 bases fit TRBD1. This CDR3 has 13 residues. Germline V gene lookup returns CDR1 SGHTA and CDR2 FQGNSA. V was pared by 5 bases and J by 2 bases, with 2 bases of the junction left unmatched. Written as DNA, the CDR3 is TGTGCCAGCAGCGCGACAGGGAACTATGGCTACACCTTC. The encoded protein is CASSATGNYGYTF.

The CDR3 is CSVVRTSRSTDTQYF. The CDR3 region has the DNA TGCAGCGTAGTTAGGACTAGCCGAAGCACAGATACGCAGTATTTT. This sequence joins TRBV29-1 and TRBJ2-3, with 8 bases lining up with TRBD2. Germline CDR1 SQVTM, CDR2 ANQGSEA. The CDR3 length is 15 residues. The V segment lost 6 bases and the J segment 0 bases; nucleotides outside the gene matches: 8.

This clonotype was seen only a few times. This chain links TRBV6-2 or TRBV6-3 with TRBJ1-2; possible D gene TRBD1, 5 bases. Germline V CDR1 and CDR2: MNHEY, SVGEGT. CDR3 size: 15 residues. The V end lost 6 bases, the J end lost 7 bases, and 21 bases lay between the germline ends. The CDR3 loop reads CASSFMPGRKPGYTF. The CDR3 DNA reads TGTGCCAGCAGCTTCATGCCGGGACGGAAGCCTGGCTACACCTTC.

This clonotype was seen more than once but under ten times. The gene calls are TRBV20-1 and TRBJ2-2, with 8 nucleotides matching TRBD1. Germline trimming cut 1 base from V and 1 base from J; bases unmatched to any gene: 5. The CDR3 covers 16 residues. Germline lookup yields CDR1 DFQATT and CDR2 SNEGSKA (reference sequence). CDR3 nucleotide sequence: TGCAGTGCTAGAGTCGGACAGGGTCAGAACACCGGGGAGCTGTTTTTT. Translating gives CSARVGQGQNTGELFF.

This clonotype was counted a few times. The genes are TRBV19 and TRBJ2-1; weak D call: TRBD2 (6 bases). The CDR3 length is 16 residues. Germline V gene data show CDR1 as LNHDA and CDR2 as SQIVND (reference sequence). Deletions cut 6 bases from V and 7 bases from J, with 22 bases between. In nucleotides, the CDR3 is TGTGCCAGTAGCAGGTCAAGTGCCTTACGGGGGAATGAGCAGTTCTTC. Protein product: CASSRSSALRGNEQFF.

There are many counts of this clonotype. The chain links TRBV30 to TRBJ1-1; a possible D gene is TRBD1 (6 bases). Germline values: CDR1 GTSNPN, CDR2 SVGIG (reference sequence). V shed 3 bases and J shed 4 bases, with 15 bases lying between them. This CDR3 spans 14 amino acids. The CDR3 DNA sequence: TGTGCCTGGAGGTATTATCGGGGGCGCACTGAAGCTTTCTTT. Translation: CAWRYYRGRTEAFF.

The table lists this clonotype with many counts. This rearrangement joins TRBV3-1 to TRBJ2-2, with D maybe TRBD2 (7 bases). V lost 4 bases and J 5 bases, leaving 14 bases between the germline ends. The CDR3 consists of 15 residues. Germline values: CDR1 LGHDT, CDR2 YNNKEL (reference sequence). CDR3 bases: TGTGCCAGCAGCCCCGGGGGGCGTCGGACCGGGGAGCTGTTTTTT. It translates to CASSPGGRRTGELFF.

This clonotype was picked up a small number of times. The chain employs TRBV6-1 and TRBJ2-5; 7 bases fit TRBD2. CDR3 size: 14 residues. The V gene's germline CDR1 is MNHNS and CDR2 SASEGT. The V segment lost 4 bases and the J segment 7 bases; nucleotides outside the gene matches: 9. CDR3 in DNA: TGTGCCAGCAGTGGGACTAGATCGTTGGCGACCCAGTACTTC. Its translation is CASSGTRSLATQYF.

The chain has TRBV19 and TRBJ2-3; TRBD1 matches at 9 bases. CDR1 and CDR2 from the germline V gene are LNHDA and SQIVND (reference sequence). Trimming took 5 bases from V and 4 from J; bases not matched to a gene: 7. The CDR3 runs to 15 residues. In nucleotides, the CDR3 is TGTGCCAGTAGTTACCGGGACAGGGAATCAGATACGCAGTATTTT. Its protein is CASSYRDRESDTQYF.

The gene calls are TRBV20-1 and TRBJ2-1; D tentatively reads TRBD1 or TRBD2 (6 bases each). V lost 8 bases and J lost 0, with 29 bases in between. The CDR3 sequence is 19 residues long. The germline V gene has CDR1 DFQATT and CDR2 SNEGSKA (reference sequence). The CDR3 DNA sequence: TGCAGTTCGCTAGGATTCGGGGGCGGGAAGGGGCACTCCTACAATGAGCAGTTCTTC. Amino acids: CSSLGFGGGKGHSYNEQFF.

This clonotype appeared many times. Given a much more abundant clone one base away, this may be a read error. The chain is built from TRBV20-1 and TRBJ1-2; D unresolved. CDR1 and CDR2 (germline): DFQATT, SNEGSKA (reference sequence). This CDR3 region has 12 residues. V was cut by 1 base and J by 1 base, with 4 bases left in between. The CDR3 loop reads CSARGLNYGYTF. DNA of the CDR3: TGCAGTGCTAGAGGCCTTAACTATGGCTACACCTTC.

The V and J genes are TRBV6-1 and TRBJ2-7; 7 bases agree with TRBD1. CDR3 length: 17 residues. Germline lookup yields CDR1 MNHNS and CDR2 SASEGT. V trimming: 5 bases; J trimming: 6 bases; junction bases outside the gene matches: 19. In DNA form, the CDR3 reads TGTGCCAGCAGTCCCGTTCCGGACAGGTTACGTCTGCTCGAGCAGTACTTC. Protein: CASSPVPDRLRLLEQYF.